This TCR beta chain was documented in a study of OX40 agonist ivuxolimab in advanced cancers. This clone turned up a few times. TCRdb's copy holds only in-frame clones and misses some; the assay was immunoSEQ multiplex PCR. The sample contains 70,000 or so clones, just over 85% of which appear only once. This material consisted of CD4+ or CD8+ T cells sorted from blood, taken in a trial of the OX40 agonist ivuxolimab. The clonotype was recovered from an adult with an advanced solid tumor such as melanoma, head and neck, liver or kidney cancer.

The CDR3: CSVGYSGGTEAFF. The DNA of the CDR3 is TGCAGCGTTGGATACTCCGGGGGCACTGAAGCTTTCTTT. This chain uses TRBV29-1 with TRBJ1-1; a weak D match, TRBD1 (5 bases). The germline V gene encodes CDR1 SQVTM and CDR2 ANQGSEA. The length of the CDR3 is 13 residues. The V and J ends lost 4 bases and 4 bases respectively, with 13 bases between them. Variable domain in full (rest from reference TRBV29-1 and TRBJ1-1): SAVISQKPSRDICQRGTSLTIQCQVDSQVTMMFWYRQQPGQSLTLIATANQGSEATYESGFVIDKFPISRPNLTFSTLTVSNMSPEDSSIYLCSVGYSGGTEAFFGQGTRLTVV.